This T cell receptor (beta chain) stems from a study of Graves' ophthalmopathy and Graves' hyperthyroidism. The study amplified TCR beta CDR3 regions using RNA transcripts. First-round RT-PCR employed HTBI primers, with a second-round multiplex PCR after it. Using its own MiXCR run on the multiplex PCR reads, TCRdb lists one record per CDR3 protein. Seen here are hundreds of thousands of distinct CDR3 sequences, more than 20% observed once, and the top ten hold 3%. The ends were cut back, 0 bases at V and 6 bases at J, with 6 bases in the middle. Per the germline V gene, CDR1 is WNHNN and CDR2 is SYGVQD (reference sequence). This CDR3 is 13 amino acids long.

The clonotype was recovered from a young woman with stable Graves' hyperthyroidism. Sequencing input: peripheral blood. V gene TRBV10-1 combines with J gene TRBJ2-1; the D is unclear. CDR3 residues: CASSESGVNEQFF. The CDR3 DNA follows: TGCGCCAGCAGTGAGTCTGGGGTCAATGAGCAGTTCTTC.